This T cell receptor beta chain was captured in a study of memory CD4+ T cells and cytomegalovirus serostatus. Study context: Donors were healthy Belgian adults, 9 or 10 CMV seropositive and 20 to 30 seronegative.

Study conclusions and caveats: Median bootstrapped AUC for CMV status was approximately 0.96 originally, approximately 0.93 US-trained. About two fifths of the roughly 150 known CMV-associated TCRbeta sequences appeared in CD4+ memory.

Repertoires were generated with immunoSEQ multiplex PCR, while TCRdb's copy carries only in-frame clones and drops some. Among tens of thousands of clones listed, less than 80% were seen once. This clone is a singleton in its sample. Its antigen is currently unknown. Germline V gene sequence: CDR1 SGHRS, CDR2 YFSETQ. The trim removed 4 bases at V and 5 bases at J, leaving 8 bases unmatched. This CDR3 has 15 residues. The sort gate was single viable CD3+CD4+CD8-CD45RO+ cells for memory CD4+ T cells. Sequenced sample: memory CD4+ T cells from blood. The receptor's source is an adult in good health and CMV-seronegative. This chain connects TRBV5-1 to TRBJ2-1, with 8 bases identical to TRBD2. The CDR3 reads CASSPRLAQNNEQFF. The CDR3 nucleotides read TGCGCCAGCAGCCCCCGACTAGCGCAGAACAATGAGCAGTTCTTC.